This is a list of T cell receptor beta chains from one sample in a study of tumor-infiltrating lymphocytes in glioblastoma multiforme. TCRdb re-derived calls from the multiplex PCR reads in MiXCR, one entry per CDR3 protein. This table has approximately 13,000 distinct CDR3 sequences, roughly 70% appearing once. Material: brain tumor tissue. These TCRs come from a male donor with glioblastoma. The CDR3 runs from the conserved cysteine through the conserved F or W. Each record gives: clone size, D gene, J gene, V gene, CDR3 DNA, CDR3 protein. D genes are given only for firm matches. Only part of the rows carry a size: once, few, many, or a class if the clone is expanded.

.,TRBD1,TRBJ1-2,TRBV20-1,TGCAGTGCCAACTCCTCCGGGACAGGGATTTTGGCTGGCTACACCTTC,CSANSSGTGILAGYTF
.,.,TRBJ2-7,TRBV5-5,TGTGCCAGCAGCCCCGGACGGAAATACGAGCAGCACTTC,CASSPGRKYEQHF
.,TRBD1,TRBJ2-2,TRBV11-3,TGTGCCAGCAGCGCCCCTGAAGGGACAGTGAAGACCGGGGAGCTGTTTTTT,CASSAPEGTVKTGELFF
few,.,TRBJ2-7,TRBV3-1,TGTGCCAGCAGCCGAGATCCCACAGGGACCTCCTACGAGCAGTACTTC,CASSRDPTGTSYEQYF
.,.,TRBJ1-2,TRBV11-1,TGTGCCAGCAGCCCCGGGGGGCAGTCGGCCTATGGCCACACCTTC,CASSPGGQSAYGHTF
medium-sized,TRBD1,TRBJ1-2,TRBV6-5,TGTGCCAGCAGTCTCACGCCGGGACAGGGGGGAGGCTACACCTTC,CASSLTPGQGGGYTF
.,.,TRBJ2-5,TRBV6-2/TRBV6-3,TGTGCCAGCAGTACCCCTGGGGGATTCGAGACCCAGTACTTC,CASSTPGGFETQYF
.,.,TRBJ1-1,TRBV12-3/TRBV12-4,TGTGCCAGCAGTACTTGGGCCGAAGCTTTCTTT,CASSTWAEAFF
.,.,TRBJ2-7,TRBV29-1,TGCAGCGTTGCTACGGAATTGACCTACGAGCAGCACTTC,CSVATELTYEQHF
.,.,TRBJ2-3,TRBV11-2,TGTGCCAGCAGCAAGGACTACCGCACAGATACGCAGTATTTT,CASSKDYRTDTQYF
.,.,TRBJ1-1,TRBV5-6,TGTGCCAGCAGATTGGCCTTAGATAGGGCCACTGAAGCTTTCTTT,CASRLALDRATEAFF
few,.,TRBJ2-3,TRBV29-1,TGCAGCGTGACCTCGGACAGCACAGATACGCAGTATTTT,CSVTSDSTDTQYF
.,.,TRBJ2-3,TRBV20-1,TGTAGTGCGGTAACGGGACATCATCTCGCAGATACGCAGTATTTT,CSAVTGHHLADTQYF
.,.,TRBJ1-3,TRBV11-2,TGTGCCAGCAGCCCCGGACAGTCTGGAAACACCATATATTTT,CASSPGQSGNTIYF
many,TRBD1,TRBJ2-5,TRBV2,TGTGCCAGCAGTGCAGGAGACAGGGGGCTAGAGACCCAGTACTTC,CASSAGDRGLETQYF
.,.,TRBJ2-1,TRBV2,TGTGCCAGCAGTGAGCGGGGAGTCCACAGTGAGCAGTTCTTC,CASSERGVHSEQFF
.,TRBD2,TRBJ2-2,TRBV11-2,TGTGCCGGCAGCCCCGGGGCGGGGGGCAGAGGGGAGCTGTTTTTT,CAGSPGAGGRGELFF
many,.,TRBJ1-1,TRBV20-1,TGCAGTGCTACATTACCCGGGAACACTGAAGCTTTCTTT,CSATLPGNTEAFF
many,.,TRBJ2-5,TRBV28,TGTGCCAGCAGTCGGATGTGGCGCCAAGAGACCCAGTACTTC,CASSRMWRQETQYF
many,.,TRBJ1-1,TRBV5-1,TGCGCCAGCAGCTTCCAGGGGCGGACTGAAGCTTTCTTT,CASSFQGRTEAFF
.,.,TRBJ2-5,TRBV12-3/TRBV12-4,TGTGCCAGCAGTTTCCCAGGGACCCAAGTGGCCCAGTACTTC,CASSFPGTQVAQYF
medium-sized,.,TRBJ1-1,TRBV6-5,TGTGCCAGCAGAAGACAGTCGTGGGCTGAAGCTTTCTTT,CASRRQSWAEAFF
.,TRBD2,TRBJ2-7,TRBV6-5,TGTGCCAGCAGTGATAGCGGGAGGTCCTACGAGCAGTACTTC,CASSDSGRSYEQYF
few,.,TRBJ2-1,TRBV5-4,TGTGCCAGCAGCTTCCCAGGGGATGAGCAGTTCTTC,CASSFPGDEQFF
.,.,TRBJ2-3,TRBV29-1,TGCAGCGTTCGCGGACCAGGGAGCACAGATACGCAGTATTTT,CSVRGPGSTDTQYF
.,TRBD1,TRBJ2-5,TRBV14,TGTGCCTGCAGCAGGGGGCCTGTGGAGACCCAGTACTTC,CACSRGPVETQYF
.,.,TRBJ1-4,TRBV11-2,TGTGCCAGCAGCCAACCGGGGGCGGGGGATGAAAAACTGTTTTTT,CASSQPGAGDEKLFF
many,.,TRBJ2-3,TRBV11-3,TGTGCCAGCAGCTTAGTTGCAAGCACAGATACGCAGTATTTT,CASSLVASTDTQYF
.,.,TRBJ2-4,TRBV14,TGTGGCAGCAGCCATGTCGGACACCTGGCCAAAAACATTCAGTACTTC,CGSSHVGHLAKNIQYF
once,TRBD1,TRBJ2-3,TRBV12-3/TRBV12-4,TGTGCCAGCAACAGGGGTTCAGATACGCAGTATTTT,CASNRGSDTQYF
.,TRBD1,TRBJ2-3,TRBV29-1,TGCAGCATCGAAGGACAGGGTTCCACAGATACGCAGTATTTT,CSIEGQGSTDTQYF
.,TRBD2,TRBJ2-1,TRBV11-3,TGTGCCAGCAGCTCCGCTAGCGGGGGGTACAATGAGCAGTTCTTC,CASSSASGGYNEQFF
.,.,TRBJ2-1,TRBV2,TGTGCCAGCACCAGAGACAATGAGCAGTTCTTC,CASTRDNEQFF
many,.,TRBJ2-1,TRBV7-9,TGTGCCAGCAGCCCCCTACTGATGCCGAATGAGCAGTTCTTC,CASSPLLMPNEQFF
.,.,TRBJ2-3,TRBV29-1,TGCAGCATTCTATCCGGGACACCCGCGGGTATGCAGTATTTT,CSILSGTPAGMQYF
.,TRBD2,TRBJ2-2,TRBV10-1,TGCGCTAGCAGTGAAATGACTAGCGGGAGGGCCGGGGAGTTGTTTTTT,CASSEMTSGRAGELFF
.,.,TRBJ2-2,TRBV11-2,TGTGTCAGCACCCCCTCATTTGGCCAAGGGTTAGCGGTAAACACCGGGGAGCTGTTTTTT,CVSTPSFGQGLAVNTGELFF
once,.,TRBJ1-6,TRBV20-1,TGCAGTGCCAGAGTACGGGGTTCCGTGAATTCACCCCTCCACTTT,CSARVRGSVNSPLHF
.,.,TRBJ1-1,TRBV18,TGTGCCAGCTCACCCGACAGGACGAACACTGAAGCTTTCTTT,CASSPDRTNTEAFF
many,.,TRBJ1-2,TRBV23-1,TGCGCCAGCGGGCCGACTTCGGCGGACTATGGCTACACCTTC,CASGPTSADYGYTF
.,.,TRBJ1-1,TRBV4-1,TGCGCCAGCAGCCAGACCGGTACAGGGATTGTCACTGAAACTTTCTTT,CASSQTGTGIVTETFF
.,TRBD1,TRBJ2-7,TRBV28,TGTGCCAGCAGGGACAGGAGGTTAGCGTATGAGCAGTACTTC,CASRDRRLAYEQYF
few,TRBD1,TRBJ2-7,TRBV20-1,TGCAATGCTAGGCCCCGAGACAGGGAATACGAGCAGTACTTC,CNARPRDREYEQYF
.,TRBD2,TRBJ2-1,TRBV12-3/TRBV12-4,TGTGCCAGCAGTCCCGAACTAGCGGGAGGGGGGAATGAGCAGTTCTTC,CASSPELAGGGNEQFF
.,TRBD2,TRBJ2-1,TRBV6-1,TGTGCCAGCAGTGAGGCGGGAGACTCCTACAATGAGCAGTTCTTC,CASSEAGDSYNEQFF
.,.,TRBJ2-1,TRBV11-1,TGTGCCAGCAGCTTATCAGGGGTTGGTGACAATGAGCAGTTCTTC,CASSLSGVGDNEQFF